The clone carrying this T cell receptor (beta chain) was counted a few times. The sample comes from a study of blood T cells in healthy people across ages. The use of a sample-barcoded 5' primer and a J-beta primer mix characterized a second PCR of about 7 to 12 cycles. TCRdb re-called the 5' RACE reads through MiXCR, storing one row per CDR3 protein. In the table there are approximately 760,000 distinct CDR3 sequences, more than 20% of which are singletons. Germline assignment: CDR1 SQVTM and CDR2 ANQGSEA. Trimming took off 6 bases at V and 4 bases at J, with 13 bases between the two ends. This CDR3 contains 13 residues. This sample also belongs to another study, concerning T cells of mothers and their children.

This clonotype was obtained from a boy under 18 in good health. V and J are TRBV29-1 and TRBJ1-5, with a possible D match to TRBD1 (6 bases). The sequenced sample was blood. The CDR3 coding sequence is TGCAGCGTCGAGGGGGGAACAAATCAGCCCCAGCATTTT. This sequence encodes CSVEGGTNQPQHF.